What follows are 5 T cell receptor beta chains derived from one specimen sequenced in a study of somatic mutations in cytotoxic T cells in rheumatoid arthritis. Measured with immunoSEQ multiplex PCR; TCRdb has only the in-frame clones, and not every one. The sample contains 6,500 to 7,500 clones, approximately 86% of which appear only once. Material: CD8+ T cells sorted from blood. These receptors came from a man in his forties with rheumatoid arthritis.

This sequence joins TRBV9 and TRBJ2-7; 7 nucleotides match TRBD1. This CDR3 is built from 20 residues. V was pared by 0 bases and J by 0 bases, with 18 bases of the junction left unmatched. CDR1 is SGDLS and CDR2 is YYNGEE in the germline V gene. CDR3 region: CASSVARQGVVRGSSYEQYV. CDR3 DNA sequence: TGTGCCAGCAGCGTAGCCAGGCAGGGGGTTGTAAGGGGAAGCTCCTACGAGCAGTACGTC.

The J gene is TRBJ1-4, the V gene TRBV7-8, with TRBD1 identical over 7 bases. Germline CDR1 and CDR2: SGHVS and FQNEAQ. Trimming took 4 bases from V and 3 from J; bases not matched to a gene: 5. The CDR3 covers 15 residues. In nucleotides, the CDR3 is TGTGCCAGCAGCTCCCACAGGGGAGCTAATGAAAAACTGTTTTTT. Its translation: CASSSHRGANEKLFF.

The rearrangement joins TRBV7-8 to TRBJ1-4; no definite D call. This CDR3 region has 15 residues. The ends were cut back, 9 bases at V and 7 bases at J, with 21 bases in the middle. CDR1 and CDR2 (germline): SGHVS, FQNEAQ. The CDR3 nucleotides are TGTGCCAGTGCGGCCACTCTCTTCGCCGGTGAAAAACTGTTTTTT. Amino acids: CASAATLFAGEKLFF.

This chain joins TRBV7-2 and TRBJ1-1, with D unclear. CDR1 and CDR2 from the germline V gene are SGHTA and FQGNSA. Trimming pared 1 base from V and 5 bases from J, leaving 11 bases between. CDR3 length: 14 residues. In DNA, the CDR3 is TGTGCCAGCAGCTTAGGTCTCGACTTAACTGAAGCTTTCTTT. Translating gives CASSLGLDLTEAFF.

This chain joins TRBV28 and TRBJ2-7, with 7 bases lining up with TRBD2. Germline CDR1 and CDR2: MDHEN and SYDVKM. V dropped 7 bases and J dropped 2; count of bases not matched to a gene: 8. This CDR3 is 14 amino acids long. The CDR3 bases are TGTGCCAGCACCCGAGCGGGGCCCCCCTACGAGCAGTACGTC. Translating it yields CASTRAGPPYEQYV.